This T cell receptor (beta chain) comes out of a study of CD8+CD57+ T cells in acquired aplastic anemia. Overall study context: Average DNA yield from sorted CD4+ and CD8+ cells was around 3.2 ug.

This CDR3 contains 13 residues. J lost 5 bases, V lost 5 bases, and 3 bases had no gene match. In regard to this clonotype: The antigen remains unidentified.

Study-wide results and caveats: Patients and controls were not found to differ significantly in CD8+ Simpson's diversity.

Genomic DNA templated the TCR beta VDJ and CDR3 profiling. MiXCR was run by TCRdb on the reads, yielding one entry per CDR3 protein. The sample carries under 250,000 distinct CDR3 sequences, 34% recorded once. The chain links TRBV12-3 or TRBV12-4 to TRBJ1-2; TRBD1 matches at 9 bases. The sequencing sample was made of sorted CD4+, CD8+, or CD8+CD57+ T cells (not recorded which) from PBMCs. This TCR came from a human donor in good health, serving as a control. The CDR3 DNA sequence: TGTGCCAGCAGTCACAGGGGGCCATATGGCTACACCTTC. Amino acid sequence: CASSHRGPYGYTF.